This T cell receptor beta chain is from a study of early T cells in non-severe SARS-CoV-2 infection. Using its own MiXCR run on the 5' RACE reads, TCRdb lists one record per CDR3 protein. Among fewer than 100,000 distinct CDR3 sequences, over 9.5% were seen once, and the ten largest hold approximately 3.6%. V gave up 4 bases and J gave up 7 bases; unmatched junction bases: 7. There are 14 residues in the CDR3. Germline lookup yields CDR1 LGHDT and CDR2 YNNKEL (reference sequence). Sequencing used whole blood. The chain joins TRBV3-1 to TRBJ2-7, with 10 bases identical to TRBD2. This receptor was identified in an adult who was a healthcare worker with PCR-confirmed SARS-CoV-2 infection or an uninfected control (not recorded which). CDR3 DNA sequence: TGTGCCAGCAGCCGGACTAGCGGCTCTAGGGAGCAGTACTTC. Translated: CASSRTSGSREQYF.